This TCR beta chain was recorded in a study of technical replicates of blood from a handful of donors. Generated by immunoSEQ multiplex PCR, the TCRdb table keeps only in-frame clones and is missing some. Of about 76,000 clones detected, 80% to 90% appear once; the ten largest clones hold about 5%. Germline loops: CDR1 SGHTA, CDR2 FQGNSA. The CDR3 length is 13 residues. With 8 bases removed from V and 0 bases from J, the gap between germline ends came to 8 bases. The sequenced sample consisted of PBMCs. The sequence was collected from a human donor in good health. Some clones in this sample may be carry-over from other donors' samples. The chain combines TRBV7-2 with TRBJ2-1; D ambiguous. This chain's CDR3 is CASRLSSYNEQFF. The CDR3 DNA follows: TGTGCCAGCCGCCTAAGCTCCTACAATGAGCAGTTCTTC.